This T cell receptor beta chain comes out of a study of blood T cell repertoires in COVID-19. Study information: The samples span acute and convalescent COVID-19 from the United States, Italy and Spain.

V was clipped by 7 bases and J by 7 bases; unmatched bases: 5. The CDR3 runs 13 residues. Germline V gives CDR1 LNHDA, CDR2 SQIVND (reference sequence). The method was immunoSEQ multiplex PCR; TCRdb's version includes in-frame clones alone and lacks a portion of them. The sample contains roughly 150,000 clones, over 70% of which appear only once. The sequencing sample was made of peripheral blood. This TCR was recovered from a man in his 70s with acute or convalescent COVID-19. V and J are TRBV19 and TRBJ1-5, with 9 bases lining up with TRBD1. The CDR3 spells CASTGTGKQPQHF. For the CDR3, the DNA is TGTGCCAGTACCGGGACAGGGAAACAGCCCCAGCATTTT.